This entry is about one TCR beta chain. This record comes from a study of CDR3 diversity in severe acne. TCRdb recomputed calls from the PCR reads with MiXCR, one row per CDR3 protein. This table holds around 85,000 distinct CDR3 sequences, around 54% found once. V shed 4 bases and J 8 bases; nucleotides not matched to a gene: 9. The CDR3 contains 13 residues. Germline loops: CDR1 SQVTM, CDR2 ANQGSEA. The sample was blood. The V gene is TRBV29-1, the J gene TRBJ2-3; 7 nucleotides line up with TRBD2. This TCR derives from a male donor with severe acne vulgaris. The CDR3 spells CSVVLAETSTQYF. The CDR3 DNA reads as TGCAGCGTTGTGCTAGCGGAGACTAGTACGCAGTATTTT.